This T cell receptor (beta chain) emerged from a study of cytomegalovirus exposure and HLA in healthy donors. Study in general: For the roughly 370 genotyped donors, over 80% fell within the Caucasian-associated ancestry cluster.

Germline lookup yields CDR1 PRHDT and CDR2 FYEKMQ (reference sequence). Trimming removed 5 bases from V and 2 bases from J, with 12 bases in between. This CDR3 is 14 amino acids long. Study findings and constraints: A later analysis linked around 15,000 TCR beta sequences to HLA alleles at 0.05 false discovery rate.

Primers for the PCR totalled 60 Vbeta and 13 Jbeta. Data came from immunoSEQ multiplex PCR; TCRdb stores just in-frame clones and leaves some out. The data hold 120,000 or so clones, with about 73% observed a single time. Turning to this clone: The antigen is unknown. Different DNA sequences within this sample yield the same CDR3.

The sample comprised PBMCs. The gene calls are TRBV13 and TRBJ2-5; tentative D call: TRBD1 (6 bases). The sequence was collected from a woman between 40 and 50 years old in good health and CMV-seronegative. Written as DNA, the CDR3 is TGTGCCAGCAGCCTACGGACAGTTCAAGAGACCCAGTACTTC. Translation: CASSLRTVQETQYF.